Sequencing of this TCR beta chain was carried out in a study of T cell responses to AZD1222 COVID-19 vaccine. Second doses at about 4 or about 12 weeks were pooled. Germline CDR1 KGHSH, CDR2 LQKENI. This CDR3 spans 15 amino acids. Trimming took off 4 bases at V and 6 bases at J, with 13 bases between the two ends. Sequenced by immunoSEQ multiplex PCR; TCRdb stores in-frame clones only, minus some. Among 150,000 to 200,000 clones listed, about 90% were seen once. The receptor was isolated from an adult who received the AZD1222 COVID-19 vaccine. The chain combines TRBV18 with TRBJ1-6, with unresolved D. Here the sequenced sample was peripheral blood, taken 28 days after the second AZD1222 dose. The CDR3 region has the DNA TGTGCCAGCTCACTCCTCGGGGAAAGTAATTCACCCCTCCACTTT. This translates into CASSLLGESNSPLHF.